Sequencing of this T cell receptor (beta chain) was carried out in a study of cytomegalovirus exposure and HLA in healthy donors. Here immunoSEQ multiplex PCR was the method, and the copy in TCRdb shows in-frame clones only, minus some. Altogether some 38,000 clones are present, around 93% being singletons, with the ten largest covering around 3.4%. This clone appeared a single time. Its antigen remains unknown. The CDR3 is 12 amino acids. Germline loops: CDR1 SGHAT, CDR2 FQNNGV. V was cut by 5 bases and J by 8 bases, with 12 bases left in between. Study conclusions and caveats: Associated with cytomegalovirus, according to the listing, were 150 to 200 TCR beta chains. Most TCRs appeared rarely, but some public TCRs recurred in many donors.

The TCR comes from a man aged 18-30 years in good health and CMV-seronegative. The sample taken for sequencing was PBMCs. The chain is built from TRBV11-2 and TRBJ1-2; D may be TRBD1 (6 bases). The CDR3 here is CASSPQGVGYTF. In nucleotides, the CDR3 is TGTGCCAGCAGCCCACAGGGCGTCGGCTACACCTTC. The whole variable domain, remainder taken from reference TRBV11-2 and TRBJ1-2, is EAGVAQSPRYKIIEKRQSVAFWCNPISGHATLYWYQQILGQGPKLLIQFQNNGVVDDSQLPKDRFSAERLKGVDSTLKIQPAKLEDSAVYLCASSPQGVGYTFGSGTRLTVV.